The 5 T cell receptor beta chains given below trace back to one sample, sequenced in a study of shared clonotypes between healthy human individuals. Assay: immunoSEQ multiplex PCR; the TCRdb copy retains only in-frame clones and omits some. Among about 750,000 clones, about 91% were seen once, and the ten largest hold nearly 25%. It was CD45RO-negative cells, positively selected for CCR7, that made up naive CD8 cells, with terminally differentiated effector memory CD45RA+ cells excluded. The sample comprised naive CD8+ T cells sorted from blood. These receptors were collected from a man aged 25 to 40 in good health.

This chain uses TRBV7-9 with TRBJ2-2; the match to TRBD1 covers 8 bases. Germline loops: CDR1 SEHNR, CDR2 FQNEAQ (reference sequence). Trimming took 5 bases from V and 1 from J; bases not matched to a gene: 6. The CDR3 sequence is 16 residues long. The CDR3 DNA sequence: TGTGCCAGCAGCCACCGGGACAGGATGAACACCGGGGAGCTGTTTTTT. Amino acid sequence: CASSHRDRMNTGELFF.

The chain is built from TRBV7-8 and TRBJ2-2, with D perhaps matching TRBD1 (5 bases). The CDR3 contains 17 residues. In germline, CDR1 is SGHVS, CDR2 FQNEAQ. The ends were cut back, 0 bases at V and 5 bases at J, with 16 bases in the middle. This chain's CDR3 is CASSLARWGEFTGELFF. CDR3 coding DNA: TGTGCCAGCAGCTTAGCGCGATGGGGCGAGTTTACCGGGGAGCTGTTTTTT.

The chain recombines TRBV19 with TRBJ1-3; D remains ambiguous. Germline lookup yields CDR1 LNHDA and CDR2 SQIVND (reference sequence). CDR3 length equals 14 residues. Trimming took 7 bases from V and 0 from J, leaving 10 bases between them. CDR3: CASTASTSGNTIYF. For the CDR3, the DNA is TGTGCCAGTACCGCTTCCACCTCTGGAAACACCATATATTTT.

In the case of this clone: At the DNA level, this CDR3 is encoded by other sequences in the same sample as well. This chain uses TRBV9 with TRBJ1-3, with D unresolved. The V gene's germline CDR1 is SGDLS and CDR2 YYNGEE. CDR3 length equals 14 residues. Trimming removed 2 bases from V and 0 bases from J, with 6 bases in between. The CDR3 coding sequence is TGTGCCAGCAGCGTGGACTCCTCTGGAAACACCATATATTTT. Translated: CASSVDSSGNTIYF.

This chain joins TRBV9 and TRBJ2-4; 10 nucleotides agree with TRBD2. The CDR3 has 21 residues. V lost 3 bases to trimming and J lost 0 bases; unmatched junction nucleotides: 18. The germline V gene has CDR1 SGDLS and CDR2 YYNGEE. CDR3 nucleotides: TGTGCCAGCAGCGCCGATCCCATAGCGGGAGGAGCCGGGTTAGCCAAAAACATTCAGTACTTC. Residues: CASSADPIAGGAGLAKNIQYF.